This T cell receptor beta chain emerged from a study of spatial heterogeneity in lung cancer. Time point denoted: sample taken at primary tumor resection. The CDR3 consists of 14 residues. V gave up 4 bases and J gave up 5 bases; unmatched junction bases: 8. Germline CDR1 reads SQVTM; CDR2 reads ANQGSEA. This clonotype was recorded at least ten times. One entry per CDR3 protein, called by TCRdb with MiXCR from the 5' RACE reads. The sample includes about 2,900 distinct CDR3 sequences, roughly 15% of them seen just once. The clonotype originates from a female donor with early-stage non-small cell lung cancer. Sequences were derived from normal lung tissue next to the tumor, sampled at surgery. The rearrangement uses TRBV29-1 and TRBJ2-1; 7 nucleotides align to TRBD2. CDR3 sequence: CSVGGGLLNNEQFF. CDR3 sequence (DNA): TGCAGCGTTGGGGGGGGACTACTGAACAATGAGCAGTTCTTC.